This T cell receptor (beta chain) was captured in a study of cytomegalovirus exposure and HLA in healthy donors (dated by TCRdb to 2017 to 2019). About the study as a whole: An earlier analysis of around 600 of the donors reported approximately 300 Gb of sequence data and some 120 million unique TCR beta sequences from 190 million or so T cells. In a later analysis, previously published TCR beta repertoires from some 640 donors were re-analyzed and high-resolution HLA genotyping was added so that TCR occurrence patterns could be studied. The number of donors typed differed by locus, with roughly 620-630 for A, B, C, DRB1 and DQB1, about 500 for DQA1, 606 for DPA1, and over 400 for DPB1. An early release covering roughly 600 HLA-typed donors comprised about 300 gigabases of sequencing data and tens of millions of unique TCR sequences. Among the roughly 390 genotyped donors, around 81% belonged to the genetic ancestry cluster associated with self-reported Caucasian donors. Across some 400 genotyped donors of the cohort, an average of about 250,000 unique TCR beta nucleotide sequences per donor were sequenced, and roughly a sixth of those sequences were non-productive. Donor age, sex, ethnicity and CMV serostatus were collected together with the repertoire data. Several DR-DQ haplotypes were handled as single units for association and clustering because linkage in the cohort was strong. All discovery cohort repertoires had been generated using a single sequencing platform. Class I and class II HLA loci were covered by the typing at four-digit resolution. In addition to the first cohort of around 670 subjects, a separate validation cohort of 120 different subjects was used. A later genetic analysis used genome-wide SNP genotypes for about 60% of the roughly 700 donors, treating that subset as a discovery cohort. In the later analysis, no new phenotypic data were used to find candidate immune exposures; instead, reliance was placed on TCR beta sequences and their occurrence across donors. The study aimed to test whether cataloging public T cell receptors could reveal signatures of past pathogen exposure. The study combined high-throughput TCR immunosequencing, statistical association of individual TCRs with disease status, and machine learning to predict cytomegalovirus infection status. In an earlier analysis of 587 of the donors, high-throughput TCR beta sequencing was used to judge whether each TCR beta V gene segment behaved as functional or pseudogenic. Using immunosequencing, the study profiled T cell repertoires from 640 or so subjects and related those repertoires to cytomegalovirus serostatus.

Remarks on this clone: Its antigen is unknown. At one end the junction does not follow the germline gene, possibly because of a read error.

In total, approximately 610 healthy bone marrow donors made up the cohort. Cohort members were all nominally healthy when sampled, although unrecorded immune exposures were likely present. The donor tested CMV seronegative, placing the donor among the roughly 400 seronegative members of the cohort. A peripheral blood sample was collected from each donor, and TCR beta sequencing was performed on peripheral blood mononuclear cells. Genomic DNA extraction from the blood cell samples was performed with the Qiagen DNeasy Blood Extraction Kit. The library was built by means of the immunoSEQ multiplex PCR assay. For the multiplex PCR, a mixture combining 60 forward primers for TCR Vbeta segments and 13 reverse primers for TCR Jbeta segments was used. The CDR3 region of rearranged TCR beta genes was amplified from genomic DNA by a multiplex PCR assay. On the Illumina HiSeq System, the amplified TCR beta libraries were sequenced as 87-base-pair reads. Processing in the source paper ran as follows. A later analysis tallied roughly 80 million unique TCR beta chains across the approximately 670 repertoires, and approximately 9.9 million of those chains were shared by two or more donors. A nearest-neighbor algorithm error-corrected the raw reads and collapsed the reads into unique sequences, merging closely related sequences to remove PCR and sequencing errors. V, D and J gene segments were assigned by aligning CDR3 sequences to IMGT reference sequences. For a sequence to be retained, at least a six-nucleotide match to both a V gene segment and a J gene segment was required. A rearrangement counted as productive if the CDR3 had no stop codons and remained in frame with V and J, and every other rearrangement counted as non-productive. CDR3 was defined according to IMGT convention as the region running from the second conserved V-encoded cysteine to the conserved J-encoded phenylalanine. Sequences without an unambiguous match to a single V gene segment were excluded from the earlier analysis of almost 600 of the donors. In an earlier analysis of several hundred of the donors, a V segment was called functional when productive rearrangements were above 56.7%, and segregating when the standard deviation between donors exceeded 5%. A statistical classification framework was built to diagnose cytomegalovirus status from the catalog of TCR beta chain sequences. In a later analysis, TCR nucleotide sequences were compared against IMGT/GENE-DB human TR gene sequences so that V and J genes could be assigned. A later analysis assigned CDR3 sequences and most-parsimonious VDJ recombination scenarios with the TCRdist pipeline. In a later analysis, every TCR beta chain was defined by the combination of its CDR3 amino acid sequence and its V-gene family, and reads without a unique V-gene family were dropped. To address suspected cross-contamination and a sequencing artifact, a later analysis removed over 500 highly shared, low-generation-probability nucleotide sequences. A later analysis calculated a clonal expansion index for each public chain from normalized within-repertoire ranks of inferred template counts. Generation probabilities in a later analysis came from a VDJ recombination model fitted to out-of-frame rearrangements, and those results were checked against IGoR. In a later analysis, hypergeometric tests were used to score TCR-TCR, TCR-HLA and TCR-CMV co-occurrence, with a repertoire-size bias correction applied to TCR pairs. False discovery rates were estimated in a later analysis by permuting HLA or CMV assignments 20 times. In a later analysis, co-occurring TCRs were grouped using DBSCAN, and TCRdist sequence similarity was added for clustering within HLA-allele-positive subsets. Repertoires with fewer than 30,000 or more than 120,000 public chains, plus five repertoires with anomalous nucleotide sharing, were excluded from co-occurrence clustering. Sourced from immuneACCESS, this table was stored by TCRdb with only in-frame sequences that have V and J called. A share of the clones is absent; for the studies checked, an unresolved V gene accounts for under half, and the remainder has no known explanation. The V and J calls and clone size were taken over from that table, and D and trimming were inferred from the DNA. The sample data list over 130,000 clones, and approximately 76% of these were observed just once. The top ten clonotypes cover approximately 1.8% of the sample.

Taken from cysteine to phenylalanine, the CDR3 has 12 residues. Only the CDR3 portion is preserved as DNA: 36 bases, with reading frame beginning at the first base. As encoded in the germline V gene (reference sequence), CDR1 is MNHEY while CDR2 is SMNVEV. Here is what the overall study found, with its caveats: Some IMGT-functional V segments, including TRBV6-2 and TRBV6-3, could not be distinguished by the 87-base-pair reads and were therefore excluded. Sequencing depth was assumed to be roughly uniform across donors in the presence/absence analyses, though that assumption may not hold. Specific HLA alleles were associated with around 18,000 TCR beta sequences at a false discovery rate of 0.05 in a later analysis. Over 15 rarely observed V segments, including chromosome 9 orphons, were excluded from the earlier analysis of just under 600 of the donors because counts were too low. Broadly in line with IMGT annotations, most TCR beta V segments showed up in productive rearrangements about 90% or about 30% of the time in an earlier analysis of approximately 640 of the donors. In a later analysis, TCR association rates were found to vary across HLA loci, with the most associated TCRs seen for DRB1 alleles and the fewest for HLA-C alleles. Correlated functional status among segregating V segments might be attributable to linkage disequilibrium, but an unknown experimental factor could not be ruled out. For the cohort, immune exposure information was limited to CMV serostatus. When HLA alleles, especially DR and DQ, strongly co-occurred, attributing TCR associations to individual alleles was difficult. The classifier was reported to diagnose cytomegalovirus status with high specificity and sensitivity in both the original and validation cohorts. While some public TCRs were present in many individuals, most TCR sequences turned up only very rarely across donors. Compared with equally common non-associated chains, HLA-associated TCR beta chains in a later analysis were more clonally expanded and had lower generation probabilities. In a later analysis, most CMV-associated TCR beta chains were found to appear HLA-restricted, with HLA associations seemingly driven largely by CMV exposure. In vitro tests confirmed that a few of the cytomegalovirus-associated TCR beta chains recognize cytomegalovirus antigens. A later genetic analysis reported fewer N-insertions in productive TCRs among donors in an Asian-associated ancestry cluster than the roughly 670-donor mean. In a later genetic analysis, a missense DCLRE1C variant was associated with V-gene and J-gene trimming of TCR beta chains, and the association was replicated in an independent cohort. In the study, around 150 TCR beta chains were listed as associated with cytomegalovirus. Several of the top co-occurrence clusters appeared to be linked to parvovirus B19, influenza, CMV and Epstein-Barr virus, according to a later analysis. A group of highly shared sequence variants was considered likely to be a technical artifact of the sequencing pipeline. HLA typing was unavailable for some donors at each locus, so association tests used only the typed subset. A further reported finding was that TCR beta sequences accurately predicted the HLA-A and HLA-B alleles for most subjects in the first cohort. According to the authors, the approach could potentially be generalized to other disease states and immunological phenotypes. Only TCR beta chains were sequenced in this cohort, and the absence of alpha or paired-chain data limited detectable features.

The chain links TRBV27 with TRBJ2-1; 9 central nucleotides agree with TRBD2. This sequence originates from a middle-aged man in good health and CMV-seronegative. Specimen: PBMCs. The CDR3 loop reads CTSSGSAHEQFF. The DNA sequence is TGTACCAGTAGCGGGAGCGCCCATGAGCAGTTCTTC.